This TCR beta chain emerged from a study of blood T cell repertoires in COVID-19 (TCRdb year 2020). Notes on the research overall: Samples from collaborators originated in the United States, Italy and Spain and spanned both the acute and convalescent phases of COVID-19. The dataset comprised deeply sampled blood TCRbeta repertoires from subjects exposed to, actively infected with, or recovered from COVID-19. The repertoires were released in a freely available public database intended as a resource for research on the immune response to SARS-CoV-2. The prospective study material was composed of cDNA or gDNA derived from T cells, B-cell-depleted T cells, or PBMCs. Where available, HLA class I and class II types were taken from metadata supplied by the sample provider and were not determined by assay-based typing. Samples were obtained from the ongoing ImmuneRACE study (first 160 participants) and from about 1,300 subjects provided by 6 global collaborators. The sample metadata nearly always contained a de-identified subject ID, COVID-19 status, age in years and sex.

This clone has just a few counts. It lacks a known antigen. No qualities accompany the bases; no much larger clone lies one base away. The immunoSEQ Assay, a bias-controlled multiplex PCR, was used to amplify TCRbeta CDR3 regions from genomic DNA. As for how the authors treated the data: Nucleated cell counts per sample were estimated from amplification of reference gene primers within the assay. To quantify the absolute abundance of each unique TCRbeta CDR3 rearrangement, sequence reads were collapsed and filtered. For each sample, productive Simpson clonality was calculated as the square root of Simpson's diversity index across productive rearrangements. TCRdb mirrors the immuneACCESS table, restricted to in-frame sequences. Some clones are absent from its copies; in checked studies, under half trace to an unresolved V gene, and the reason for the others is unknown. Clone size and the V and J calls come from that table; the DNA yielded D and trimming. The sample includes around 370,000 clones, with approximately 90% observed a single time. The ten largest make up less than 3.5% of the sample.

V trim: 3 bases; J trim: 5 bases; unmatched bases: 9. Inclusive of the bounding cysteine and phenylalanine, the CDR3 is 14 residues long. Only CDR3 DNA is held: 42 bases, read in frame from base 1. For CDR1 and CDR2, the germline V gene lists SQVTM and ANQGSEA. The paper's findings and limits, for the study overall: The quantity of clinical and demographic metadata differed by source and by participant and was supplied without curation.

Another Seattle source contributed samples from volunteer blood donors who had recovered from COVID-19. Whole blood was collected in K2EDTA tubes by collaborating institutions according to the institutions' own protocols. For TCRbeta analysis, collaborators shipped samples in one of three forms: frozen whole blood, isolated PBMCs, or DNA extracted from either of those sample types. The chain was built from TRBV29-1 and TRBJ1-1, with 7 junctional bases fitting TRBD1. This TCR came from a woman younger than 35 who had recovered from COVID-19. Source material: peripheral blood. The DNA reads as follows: TGCAGCGTTGACTCCCAGACAGGGAGGACTGAAGCTTTCTTT. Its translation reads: CSVDSQTGRTEAFF. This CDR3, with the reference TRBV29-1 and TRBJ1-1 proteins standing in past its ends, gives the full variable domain SAVISQKPSRDICQRGTSLTIQCQVDSQVTMMFWYRQQPGQSLTLIATANQGSEATYESGFVIDKFPISRPNLTFSTLTVSNMSPEDSSIYLCSVDSQTGRTEAFFGQGTRLTVV.